Listed below are T cell receptor beta chains from one sample, sequenced in a study of tumor and adjacent non-tumor tissue in lung cancer. TCRdb fed the multiplex PCR reads into MiXCR, producing one record per CDR3 protein. The sample includes roughly 220,000 distinct CDR3 sequences, about two thirds of them seen just once. Input material: lung tumor tissue. These TCRs come from a man aged 60 to 75 with non-small cell lung cancer. CDR3s include the opening cysteine and the closing phenylalanine or tryptophan. D genes are given only for firm matches.

J	V	D	CDR3
TRBJ2-2	TRBV12-3/TRBV12-4	TRBD1	CASSLSHRGELFF
TRBJ1-4	TRBV20-1	TRBD1	CSAIPGGGEKLFF
TRBJ2-5	TRBV4-3	NA	CASSQRGAETQYF
TRBJ2-7	TRBV4-1	NA	CASSQPQGYEQYF
TRBJ2-1	TRBV14	NA	CASSQAWGRGQFF
TRBJ2-3	TRBV5-8	TRBD1	CASSTSGQGNTGTQYF
TRBJ2-1	TRBV28	TRBD2	CASSISGLAGDEQFF
TRBJ1-6	TRBV30	NA	CAWGESRNSPLHF
TRBJ1-1	TRBV10-2	TRBD1	CASSSSRDSEAFF
TRBJ2-5	TRBV12-3/TRBV12-4	TRBD2	CANKEGAGRQETQYF
TRBJ2-1	TRBV10-2	NA	CASGEGGTGTFF
TRBJ1-1	TRBV5-6	NA	CASSFYPPSGAFF
TRBJ2-3	TRBV6-1	NA	CASSGTVTTDTQYF
TRBJ2-5	TRBV20-1	NA	CSAAERAGPETQYF
TRBJ1-2	TRBV6-1	NA	CAISTPCAF
TRBJ1-2	TRBV6-7	NA	CSSGASGMLGYGYTF
NA	TRBV10-1	NA	CASSEGGGYNEQYF
TRBJ2-1	TRBV20-1	NA	CSMGDDGRHEQFF
TRBJ2-2	TRBV6-5	TRBD2	CASSYSGLAGNTGELFF
TRBJ2-7	TRBV20-1	TRBD2	CSAREASGSSEQYF
TRBJ2-7	TRBV6-2/TRBV6-3	TRBD1	CASSYGTGGNEQYF
TRBJ1-1	TRBV6-1	NA	CASSEALRGTRLNTEAFF
TRBJ2-7	TRBV6-1	TRBD1	CASSVLTGGEQYF
TRBJ2-7	TRBV5-1	NA	CASSLRIGGVYEQYF
TRBJ2-5	TRBV4-3	NA	CASNQGTGPQETQYF
TRBJ2-1	TRBV11-1	NA	CASILYVEQLF
TRBJ1-5	TRBV11-2	TRBD1	CASNLRGQSNQPQHF
TRBJ2-7	TRBV11-3	NA	CASSPSGAGNYEQYF
TRBJ2-1	TRBV11-3	TRBD2	CASTSLGTSGNEQFF
TRBJ2-5	TRBV29-1	NA	CSALDKAMGETQYF
TRBJ2-3	TRBV6-5	TRBD2	CASSYSRASSAGGRSDTQYF
TRBJ2-7	TRBV4-1	NA	CASSQQGDTTYEQYF
TRBJ2-1	TRBV20-1	TRBD2	CSARGREDHNEQFF
TRBJ1-5	TRBV29-1	NA	CSVKTYEGGDQPQHF
TRBJ1-4	TRBV11-1	NA	CASSSVRDNEKLFF
TRBJ2-2	TRBV5-1	NA	CPSRGGQSNTGELFF
TRBJ2-7	TRBV20-1	NA	CSGKISRDPYEQYF
TRBJ2-3	TRBV11-2	TRBD2	CACIDSGTRGARGTDTQYF
TRBJ2-7	TRBV28	TRBD1	CASSQGGVGSYEQYF
TRBJ2-2	TRBV20-1	NA	CTASLFTGELFF
TRBJ2-7	TRBV20-1	TRBD2	CSARDLRLAGDGVQYF
TRBJ2-3	TRBV5-1	NA	CAISLVRSGSTDTQYF
TRBJ2-2	TRBV6-1	NA	CASSAPKTGELFF
TRBJ2-3	TRBV5-5	TRBD2	CANSSVLTRGSADTQYF
TRBJ1-5	TRBV20-1	NA	CSASRREQPQHF
TRBJ1-2	TRBV4-2	NA	CASSQDHTDAYTF
TRBJ1-5	TRBV4-2	NA	CASSHERESRQPQHF
TRBJ2-1	TRBV6-5	TRBD2	CASRTPSGGAGRGSYKEQFF
TRBJ1-4	TRBV4-2	NA	CPSSQDREDGLGKLFF
TRBJ1-1	TRBV12-3/TRBV12-4	NA	CASNSQTGSNTEASF
TRBJ2-2	TRBV6-5	NA	CAGSLLGLGNTGELFF
TRBJ2-4	TRBV5-6	NA	CASAPGAKNIQYF
TRBJ1-4	TRBV29-1	NA	CSAGLWGEKLFF
TRBJ2-3	TRBV11-1	NA	CVSSLTRTTSTDTQYF
TRBJ2-2	TRBV20-1	NA	CSAMKGNTWELFF
TRBJ2-7	TRBV4-2	NA	CASSPDGPYEQYF
TRBJ1-4	TRBV28	NA	CASSLSSWGILFF
TRBJ2-1	TRBV29-1	TRBD1	CSVGQGGPNEQFF
TRBJ2-7	TRBV12-3/TRBV12-4	NA	CTSSRGGDTYEQYF